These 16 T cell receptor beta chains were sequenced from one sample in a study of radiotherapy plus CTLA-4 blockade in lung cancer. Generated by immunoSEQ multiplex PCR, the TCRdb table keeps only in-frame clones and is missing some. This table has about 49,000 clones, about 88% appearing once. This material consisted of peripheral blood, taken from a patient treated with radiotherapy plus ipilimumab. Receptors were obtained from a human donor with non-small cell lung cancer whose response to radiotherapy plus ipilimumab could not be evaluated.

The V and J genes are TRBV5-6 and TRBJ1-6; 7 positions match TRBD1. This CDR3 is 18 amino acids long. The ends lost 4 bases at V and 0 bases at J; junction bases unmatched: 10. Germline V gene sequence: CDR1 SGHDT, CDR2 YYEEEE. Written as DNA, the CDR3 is TGTGCCAGCAGCATTAAGGGGGCAGGGCCCTCCTATAATTCACCCCTCCACTTT. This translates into CASSIKGAGPSYNSPLHF.

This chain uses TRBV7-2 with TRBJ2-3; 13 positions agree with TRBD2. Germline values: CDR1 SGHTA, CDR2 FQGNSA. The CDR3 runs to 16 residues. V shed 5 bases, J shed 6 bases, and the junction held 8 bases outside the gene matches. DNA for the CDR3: TGTGCCAGCAGCACCCGACTAGCGGGAGGTTCGGATACGCAGTATTTT. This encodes CASSTRLAGGSDTQYF.

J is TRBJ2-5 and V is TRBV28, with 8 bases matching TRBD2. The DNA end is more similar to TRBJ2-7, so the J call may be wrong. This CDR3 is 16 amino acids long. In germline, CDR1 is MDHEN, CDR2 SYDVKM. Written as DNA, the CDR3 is TGTGCCAGCAGTGCAAAGCGGGGGTTTAGCTCCTACGAGCAGTACTTC. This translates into CASSAKRGFSSYEQYF.

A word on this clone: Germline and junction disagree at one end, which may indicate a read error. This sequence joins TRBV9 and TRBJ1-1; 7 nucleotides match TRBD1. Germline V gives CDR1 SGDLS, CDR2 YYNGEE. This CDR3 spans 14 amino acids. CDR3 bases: TGTGCCAGCAGCGTAGACCCCTCCGGACAGGACCGTATCTTT. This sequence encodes CASSVDPSGQDRIF.

This CDR3 reads CASRQGVAYEQYF. The CDR3 bases are TGTGCCAGCAGACAGGGGGTGGCCTACGAGCAGTACTTC. The chain recombines TRBV28 with TRBJ2-7, with TRBD1 matching 8 bases. Trimming took 6 bases from V and 2 from J; bases not matched to a gene: 3. Germline lookup yields CDR1 MDHEN and CDR2 SYDVKM. The CDR3 runs 13 residues. Variable domain in full (rest from reference TRBV28 and TRBJ2-7): DVKVTQSSRYLVKRTGEKVFLECVQDMDHENMFWYRQDPGLGLRLIYFSYDVKMKEKGDIPEGYSVSREKKERFSLILESASTNQTSMYLCASRQGVAYEQYFGPGTRLTVT.

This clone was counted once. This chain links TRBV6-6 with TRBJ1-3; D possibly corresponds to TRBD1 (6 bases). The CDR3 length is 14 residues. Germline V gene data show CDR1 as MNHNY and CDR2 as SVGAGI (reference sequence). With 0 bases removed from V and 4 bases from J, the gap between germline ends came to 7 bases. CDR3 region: CASSYSTGGNTIYF. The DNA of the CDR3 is TGTGCCAGCAGTTACTCGACAGGCGGAAACACCATATATTTT.

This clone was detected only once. CDR3 sequence: CASSYSGGGTGELFF. CDR3 DNA: TGTGCCAGCAGTTATAGCGGGGGGGGCACCGGGGAGCTGTTTTTT. The chain has TRBV7-2 and TRBJ2-2; 11 positions match TRBD2. V gave up 6 bases and J gave up 4 bases; unmatched junction bases: 4. The CDR3 contains 15 residues. In germline, CDR1 is SGHTA, CDR2 FQGNSA. The full variable domain, its missing parts supplied by reference TRBV7-2 and TRBJ2-2, is GAGVSQSPSNKVTEKGKDVELRCDPISGHTALYWYRQSLGQGLEFLIYFQGNSAPDKSGLPSDRFSAERTGGSVSTLTIQRTQQEDSAVYLCASSYSGGGTGELFFGEGSRLTVL.

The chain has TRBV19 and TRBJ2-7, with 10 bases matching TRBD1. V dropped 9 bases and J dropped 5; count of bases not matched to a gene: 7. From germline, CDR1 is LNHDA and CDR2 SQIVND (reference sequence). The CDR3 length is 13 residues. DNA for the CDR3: TGTGCCAGGACCGGGACAGGGGCTGACGAGCAGTACTTC. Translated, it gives CARTGTGADEQYF.

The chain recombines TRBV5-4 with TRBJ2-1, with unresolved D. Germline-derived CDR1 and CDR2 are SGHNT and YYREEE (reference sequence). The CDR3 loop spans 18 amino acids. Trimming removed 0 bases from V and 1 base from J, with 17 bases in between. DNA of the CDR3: TGTGCCAGCAGCTTGGCCCCCAACCTCCCAGAATCCTACAATGAGCAGTTCTTC. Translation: CASSLAPNLPESYNEQFF.

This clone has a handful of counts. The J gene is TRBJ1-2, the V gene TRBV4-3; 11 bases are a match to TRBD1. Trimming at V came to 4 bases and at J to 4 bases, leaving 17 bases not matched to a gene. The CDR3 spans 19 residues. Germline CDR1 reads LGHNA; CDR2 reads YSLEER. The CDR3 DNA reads TGCGCCAGCAGCCGTAGGGGGGGCGGCGGGACAGGGGGAATCTATGGCTACACCTTC. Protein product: CASSRRGGGGTGGIYGYTF.

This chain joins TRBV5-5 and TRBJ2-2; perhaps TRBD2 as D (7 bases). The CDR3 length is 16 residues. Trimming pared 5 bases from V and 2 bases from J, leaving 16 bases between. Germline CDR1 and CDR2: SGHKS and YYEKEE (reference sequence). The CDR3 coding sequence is TGTGCCAGCAGTTGGGGGGGGGCGCCCAACACCGGGGAGCTGTTTTTT. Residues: CASSWGGAPNTGELFF.

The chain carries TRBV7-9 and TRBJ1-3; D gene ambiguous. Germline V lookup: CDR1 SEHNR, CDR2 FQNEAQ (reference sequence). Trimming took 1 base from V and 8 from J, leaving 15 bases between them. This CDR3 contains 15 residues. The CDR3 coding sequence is TGTGCCAGCAGCTTAGAAGGTGGAGGGATCCACACCATATATTTT. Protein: CASSLEGGGIHTIYF.

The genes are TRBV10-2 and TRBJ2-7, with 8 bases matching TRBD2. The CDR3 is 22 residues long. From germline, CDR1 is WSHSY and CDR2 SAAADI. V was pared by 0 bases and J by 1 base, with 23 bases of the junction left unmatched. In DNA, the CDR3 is TGCGCCAGCAGTGAGTCAATTCTTACTAGCGGTTCGTTAAGACTTCGTTCCTACGAGCAGTACTTC. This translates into CASSESILTSGSLRLRSYEQYF.

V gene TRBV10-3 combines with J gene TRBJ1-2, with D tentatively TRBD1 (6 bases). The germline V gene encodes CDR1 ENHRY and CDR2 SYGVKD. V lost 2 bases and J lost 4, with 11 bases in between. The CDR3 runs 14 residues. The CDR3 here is CAISERQASYGYTF. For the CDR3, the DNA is TGTGCCATCAGTGAGAGACAGGCGAGCTATGGCTACACCTTC.

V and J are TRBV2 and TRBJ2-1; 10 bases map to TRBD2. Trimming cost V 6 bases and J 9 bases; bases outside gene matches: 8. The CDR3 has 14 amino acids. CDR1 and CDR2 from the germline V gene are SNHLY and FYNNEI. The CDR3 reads CASRGLAEVGEQFF. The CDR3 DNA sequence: TGTGCCAGCAGAGGACTAGCGGAGGTGGGTGAGCAGTTCTTC.

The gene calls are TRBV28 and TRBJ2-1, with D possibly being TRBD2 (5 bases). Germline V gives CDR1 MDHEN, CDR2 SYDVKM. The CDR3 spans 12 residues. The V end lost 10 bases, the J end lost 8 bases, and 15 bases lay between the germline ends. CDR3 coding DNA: TGTGCCACCTACCTGAGCGGCTATGAGCAGTTCTTC. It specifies CATYLSGYEQFF.